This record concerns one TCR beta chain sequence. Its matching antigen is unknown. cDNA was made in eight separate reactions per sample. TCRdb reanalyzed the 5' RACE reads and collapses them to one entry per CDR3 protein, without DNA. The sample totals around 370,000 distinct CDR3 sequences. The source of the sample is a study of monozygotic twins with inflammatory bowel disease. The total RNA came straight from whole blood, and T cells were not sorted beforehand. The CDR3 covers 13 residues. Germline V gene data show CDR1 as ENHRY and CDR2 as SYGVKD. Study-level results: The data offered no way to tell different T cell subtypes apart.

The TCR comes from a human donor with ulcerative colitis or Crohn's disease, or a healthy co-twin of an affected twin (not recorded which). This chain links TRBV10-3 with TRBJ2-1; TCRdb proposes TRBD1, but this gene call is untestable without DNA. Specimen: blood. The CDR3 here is CANGYGTYNEQFF.